The 28 T cell receptor beta chains presented below share a single source sample, sequenced in a study of shared clonotypes between healthy human individuals. Assay: immunoSEQ multiplex PCR; the TCRdb copy retains only in-frame clones and omits some. The sample yields about 1.9 million clones, roughly 93% seen once. Naive CD8 isolation took CD45RO-negative cells positively selected for CCR7 and excluded terminally differentiated effector memory CD45RA+ cells. The sample consisted of naive CD8+ T cells from PBMCs. Every receptor here comes from a man between 18 and 29 years old in good health. Some clones in this sample may be carry-over from other donors' samples.

V gene TRBV9 combines with J gene TRBJ1-2, with D possibly being TRBD1 (5 bases). V shed 4 bases and J shed 2 bases, with 18 bases lying between them. Germline V gene lookup returns CDR1 SGDLS and CDR2 YYNGEE. The CDR3 runs to 16 residues. As DNA, the CDR3 is TGTGCCAGCAGCTCCACCCCAAAGACAGCGAACTATGGCTACACCTTC. Protein sequence: CASSSTPKTANYGYTF.

The CDR3 region has the DNA TGCGCCAGCAGCGACAGGGTGAGTACCTACGAGCAGTACTTC. This translates into CASSDRVSTYEQYF. The chain couples TRBV4-1 to TRBJ2-7; TRBD1 matches at 7 bases. Germline lookup yields CDR1 MGHRA and CDR2 YSYEKL. V gave up 5 bases and J gave up 2 bases; unmatched junction bases: 6. The CDR3 contains 14 residues.

The V call is TRBV5-1, the J call TRBJ2-5; D remains ambiguous. V gave up 3 bases and J gave up 1 base, with 7 bases separating them. The CDR3 loop spans 13 amino acids. The germline CDR1 and CDR2 sequences are SGHRS and YFSETQ. The CDR3 loop reads CASSSASQETQYF. In nucleotides, the CDR3 is TGCGCCAGCAGCTCAGCGAGCCAAGAGACCCAGTACTTC.

V usage is TRBV27 and J usage is TRBJ1-1, with D perhaps TRBD1 (6 bases). The CDR3 runs 12 residues. Per germline, CDR1 MNHEY and CDR2 SMNVEV (reference sequence). V was shortened by 2 bases and J by 10 bases, with 11 bases between the two germline ends. The CDR3 reads CASSLGTGRAFF. The CDR3 region has the DNA TGTGCCAGCAGTTTAGGTACAGGGCGAGCTTTCTTT.

The chain uses TRBV9 and TRBJ2-1; TRBD2 matches at 7 bases. Losses at the gene ends were 4 bases for V and 6 bases for J; bases not matched to a gene: 10. The CDR3 contains 15 residues. Germline V lookup: CDR1 SGDLS, CDR2 YYNGEE. CDR3 DNA: TGTGCCAGCAGCCCCGGACTAGGGAGGGCCAATGAGCAGTTCTTC. As protein: CASSPGLGRANEQFF.

The rearrangement joins TRBV2 to TRBJ1-4; D unclear. Trimming pared 2 bases from V and 3 bases from J, leaving 10 bases between. This CDR3 comprises 15 residues. CDR1 is SNHLY, CDR2 FYNNEI, per germline. The CDR3 reads CASSEFPDPNEKLFF. In nucleotides, the CDR3 is TGTGCCAGCAGTGAATTCCCCGACCCTAATGAAAAACTGTTTTTT.

The chain is built from TRBV5-1 and TRBJ2-1, with 12 positions matching TRBD2. J lost 5 bases, V lost 2 bases, and 8 bases had no gene match. Germline values: CDR1 SGHRS, CDR2 YFSETQ. CDR3 length: 17 amino acids. Written as DNA, the CDR3 is TGCGCCAGCAGCTTCAGGACTAGCGGGGCAGTCCACAATGAGCAGTTCTTC. This sequence encodes CASSFRTSGAVHNEQFF.

This clone was seen just once. This chain joins TRBV28 and TRBJ1-1, with D unclear. CDR1 is MDHEN, CDR2 SYDVKM, per germline. The germline V and J ends were trimmed by 5 bases and 0 bases, with 13 bases remaining between them. The CDR3 length is 15 residues. CDR3 region: CASSPPDPVNTEAFF. The CDR3 DNA sequence: TGTGCCAGCAGTCCTCCTGACCCCGTGAACACTGAAGCTTTCTTT. Full variable domain (remainder filled in from reference TRBV28 and TRBJ1-1): DVKVTQSSRYLVKRTGEKVFLECVQDMDHENMFWYRQDPGLGLRLIYFSYDVKMKEKGDIPEGYSVSREKKERFSLILESASTNQTSMYLCASSPPDPVNTEAFFGQGTRLTVV.

The chain links TRBV6-1 to TRBJ1-2; no reliable D call. The CDR3 is made up of 14 amino acids. The germline V and J ends were trimmed by 3 bases and 6 bases, with 14 bases remaining between them. Germline CDR1 MNHNS, CDR2 SASEGT. The chain's CDR3 is CASSDLGGWDGYTF. The CDR3 bases are TGTGCCAGCAGTGATCTAGGAGGCTGGGATGGCTACACCTTC.

This clone has a single count. This sequence joins TRBV4-1 and TRBJ2-7; D might be TRBD1 (6 bases). Germline-derived CDR1 and CDR2 are MGHRA and YSYEKL. Trimming removed 1 base at V and 7 bases at J, with 17 bases between. This CDR3 is 15 amino acids long. In DNA, the CDR3 is TGCGCCAGCAGCCAAGGGGTCAGGGGTCGTGGGGAGCAGTACTTC. Protein: CASSQGVRGRGEQYF.

This rearrangement joins TRBV9 to TRBJ2-7; TRBD1 matches 7 bases. Germline-derived CDR1 and CDR2 are SGDLS and YYNGEE. The CDR3 sequence is 13 residues long. Germline trimming cut 8 bases from V and 3 bases from J; bases unmatched to any gene: 8. In DNA form, the CDR3 reads TGTGCCAGACGGGACAGCCTTGTCTACGAGCAGTACTTC. Amino acid sequence: CARRDSLVYEQYF.

This chain connects TRBV10-3 to TRBJ2-2; D unclear. This CDR3 contains 14 residues. The germline V gene has CDR1 ENHRY and CDR2 SYGVKD. Trimming took 2 bases from V and 4 from J, leaving 8 bases between them. The CDR3 region has the DNA TGTGCCATCAGTGAGAGCAGCCCCACCGGGGAGCTGTTTTTT. It yields the protein CAISESSPTGELFF.

This chain uses TRBV28 with TRBJ2-7; 10 bases agree with TRBD2. Trimming removed 2 bases from V and 6 bases from J; junction bases left unmatched: 16. Germline loops: CDR1 MDHEN, CDR2 SYDVKM. The CDR3 sequence is 18 residues long. The CDR3 spells CASSLTLAGASGGGEQYF. CDR3 in DNA: TGTGCCAGCAGTTTAACCCTAGCGGGAGCTTCGGGAGGAGGCGAGCAGTACTTC.

This sequence joins TRBV5-1 and TRBJ2-7, with D possibly TRBD1 on 6 matching bases. V was trimmed by 4 bases and J by 5 bases, leaving 10 bases between them. This CDR3 is 12 amino acids long. Germline assignment: CDR1 SGHRS and CDR2 YFSETQ. The CDR3 DNA sequence: TGCGCCAGCAGCCCCAGGGGAAACGAGCAGTACTTC. Its translation: CASSPRGNEQYF.

The chain couples TRBV10-3 to TRBJ1-2; D call uncertain. The CDR3 sequence is 11 residues long. V was pared by 2 bases and J by 8 bases, with 6 bases between. From germline, CDR1 is ENHRY and CDR2 SYGVKD. CDR3 in amino acids: CAISETGGYTF. CDR3 DNA sequence: TGTGCCATCAGTGAGACTGGCGGCTACACCTTC.

With respect to this clone: This may be a read error, as it is one base from a much larger clone. The rearrangement joins TRBV5-6 to TRBJ2-2; no clear D gene. The germline gives CDR1 SGHDT, CDR2 YYEEEE. V shed 4 bases and J shed 1 base, with 2 bases lying between them. The CDR3 loop spans 12 amino acids. CDR3 nucleotide sequence: TGTGCCAGCAGCGTGAACACCGGGGAGCTGTTTTTT. Amino acids: CASSVNTGELFF.

This CDR3 reads CASSLYTAYEQYF. In DNA, the CDR3 is TGTGCCAGCAGCTTATATACAGCCTACGAGCAGTACTTC. This chain links TRBV5-5 with TRBJ2-7; D not certain. The CDR3 loop spans 13 amino acids. In germline, CDR1 is SGHKS, CDR2 YYEKEE (reference sequence). V was cut by 2 bases and J by 2 bases, with 8 bases left in between.

The chain recombines TRBV6-5 with TRBJ2-7; perhaps TRBD2 as D (5 bases). V lost 2 bases and J lost 4, with 18 bases in between. The germline V gene has CDR1 MNHEY and CDR2 SVGAGI. This CDR3 is built from 16 residues. The DNA of the CDR3 is TGTGCCAGCAGTTACCCCCCAATAGCGAGCTTATACGAGCAGTACTTC. Translation gives CASSYPPIASLYEQYF.

The CDR3 nucleotides read TGCGCCAGCAGCCAAACCGGGAGGGGTAACAATGAGCAGTTCTTC. Its translation: CASSQTGRGNNEQFF. The chain has TRBV4-1 and TRBJ2-1; 8 nucleotides align to TRBD2. Looked up from germline, CDR1 is MGHRA and CDR2 is YSYEKL. The ends lost 2 bases at V and 5 bases at J; junction bases unmatched: 5. The CDR3 sequence is 15 residues long.

J is TRBJ2-3 and V is TRBV7-9; maybe TRBD2 (5 bases). V lost 5 bases and J lost 2, with 20 bases in between. Germline-derived CDR1 and CDR2 are SEHNR and FQNEAQ (reference sequence). The CDR3 runs to 17 residues. In nucleotides, the CDR3 is TGTGCCAGCAGCCGACCTGAGCGGCTAAGGGACACAGATACGCAGTATTTT. Translation: CASSRPERLRDTDTQYF.

The CDR3 DNA reads as TGTGCCAGCAGCCCCCTCCTCGGGGGGTCAGGCATGGAAGAGACCCAGTACTTC. It encodes CASSPLLGGSGMEETQYF. V is TRBV7-6 and J is TRBJ2-5; 7 bases are a match to TRBD2. The CDR3 consists of 18 residues. Looked up from germline, CDR1 is SGHVS and CDR2 is FNYEAQ. J gave up 3 bases and V 5 bases, and 18 bases lay outside the gene matches. The full variable domain, in which reference TRBV7-6 and TRBJ2-5 provide the parts outside the CDR3, is GAGVSQSPRYKVTKRGQDVALRCDPISGHVSLYWYRQALGQGPEFLTYFNYEAQQDKSGLPNDRFSAERPEGSISTLTIQRTEQRDSAMYRCASSPLLGGSGMEETQYFGPGTRLLVL.

The J gene is TRBJ2-3, the V gene TRBV11-2; tentatively, D is TRBD1 (6 bases). The CDR3 length is 15 residues. The ends were cut back, 7 bases at V and 4 bases at J, with 18 bases in the middle. Germline V gene sequence: CDR1 SGHAT, CDR2 FQNNGV. The CDR3 region has the DNA TGTGCCAGCACCCACAGGGTTGGGCTCGCAGATACGCAGTATTTT. Translated: CASTHRVGLADTQYF.

The chain is built from TRBV5-1 and TRBJ2-6, with TRBD1 matching over 7 bases. Germline lookup yields CDR1 SGHRS and CDR2 YFSETQ. The CDR3 runs to 17 residues. After removal of 0 bases from V and 0 bases from J, the junction contained 3 bases not matched to a gene. CDR3 sequence: CASSLGQGVSGANVLTF. The CDR3 DNA follows: TGCGCCAGCAGCTTGGGACAGGGCGTCTCTGGGGCCAACGTCCTGACTTTC.

The gene calls are TRBV14 and TRBJ2-1, with 8 bases identical to TRBD2. Germline V gene data show CDR1 as SGHDN and CDR2 as FVKESK. CDR3 length equals 16 residues. J lost 4 bases, V lost 4 bases, and 9 bases had no gene match. The CDR3 loop is CASSPTRGVLYNEQFF. The CDR3 DNA sequence: TGTGCCAGCAGCCCGACGCGGGGGGTGTTATACAATGAGCAGTTCTTC.

The CDR3 bases are TGTGCCAGCAGTGAGTTCCGGCGAAATCAGCCCCAGCATTTT. It codes for CASSEFRRNQPQHF. V gene TRBV6-1 combines with J gene TRBJ1-5; D is ambiguous. CDR3 length: 14 residues. V was cut by 3 bases and J by 4 bases, with 10 bases left in between. Germline values: CDR1 MNHNS, CDR2 SASEGT.

The rearrangement links TRBV2 to TRBJ2-1; 10 nucleotides align to TRBD2. V gave up 2 bases and J gave up 0 bases; unmatched junction bases: 7. This CDR3 contains 18 residues. Germline assignment: CDR1 SNHLY and CDR2 FYNNEI. CDR3 sequence reads: CASSEIAGGGSSYNEQFF. Written as DNA, the CDR3 is TGTGCCAGCAGTGAAATAGCGGGAGGCGGCAGCTCCTACAATGAGCAGTTCTTC.

The chain joins TRBV5-6 to TRBJ1-3; 10 nucleotides line up with TRBD1. V shed 2 bases, J shed 4 bases, and the junction held 9 bases outside the gene matches. Germline CDR1 SGHDT, CDR2 YYEEEE. This CDR3 spans 17 amino acids. CDR3 coding DNA: TGTGCCAGCAGCTTAATCCGGGACAGGGGCGCAGGAAACACCATATATTTT. Translation gives CASSLIRDRGAGNTIYF.

The V and J genes are TRBV27 and TRBJ2-7; TRBD2 aligns across 9 bases. The CDR3 totals 19 residues. V shed 5 bases, J shed 3 bases, and the junction held 20 bases outside the gene matches. Per germline, CDR1 MNHEY and CDR2 SMNVEV (reference sequence). The CDR3 DNA reads as TGTGCCAGCAGTCCCCTTCTCGGGTCTAGCGGGACGTTAGACTACGAGCAGTACTTC. It translates to CASSPLLGSSGTLDYEQYF.